This TCR beta chain was identified in a study of T cell changes during pregnancy in multiple sclerosis. CDR1 GTSNPN and CDR2 SVGIG come from the germline V gene (reference sequence). V lost 4 bases and J 3 bases, leaving 6 bases between the germline ends. The CDR3 length is 11 residues. Only in-frame clones appear in the TCRdb table, and some are missing; sequencing was by immunoSEQ multiplex PCR. This table has tens of thousands of clones, 91% appearing once. The sample was peripheral blood, taken after pregnancy. V usage is TRBV30 and J usage is TRBJ1-1; D call uncertain. This receptor was obtained from a female donor in good health, enrolled as a control in a pregnancy study. For the CDR3, the DNA is TGTGCCTGGAATCAGGACACTGAAGCTTTCTTT. This codes for CAWNQDTEAFF.